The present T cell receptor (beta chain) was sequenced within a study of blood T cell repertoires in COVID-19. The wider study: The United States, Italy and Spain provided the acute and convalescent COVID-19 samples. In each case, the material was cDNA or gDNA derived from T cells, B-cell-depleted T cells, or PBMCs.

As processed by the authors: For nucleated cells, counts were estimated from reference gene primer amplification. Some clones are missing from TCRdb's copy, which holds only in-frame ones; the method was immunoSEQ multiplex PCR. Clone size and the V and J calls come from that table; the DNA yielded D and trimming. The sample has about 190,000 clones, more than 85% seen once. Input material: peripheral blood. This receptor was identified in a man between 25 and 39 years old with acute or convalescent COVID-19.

The CDR3, as DNA: TGTGCCAGCAGTGAATGGCTAGCGGGGACCCAGTACGAGCAGTACTTC. Translation: CASSEWLAGTQYEQYF. V and J are TRBV6-1 and TRBJ2-7; 9 bases fit TRBD2. V dropped 2 bases and J dropped 4; count of bases not matched to a gene: 9. Germline V CDR1 and CDR2: MNHNS, SASEGT. There are 16 residues in the CDR3.